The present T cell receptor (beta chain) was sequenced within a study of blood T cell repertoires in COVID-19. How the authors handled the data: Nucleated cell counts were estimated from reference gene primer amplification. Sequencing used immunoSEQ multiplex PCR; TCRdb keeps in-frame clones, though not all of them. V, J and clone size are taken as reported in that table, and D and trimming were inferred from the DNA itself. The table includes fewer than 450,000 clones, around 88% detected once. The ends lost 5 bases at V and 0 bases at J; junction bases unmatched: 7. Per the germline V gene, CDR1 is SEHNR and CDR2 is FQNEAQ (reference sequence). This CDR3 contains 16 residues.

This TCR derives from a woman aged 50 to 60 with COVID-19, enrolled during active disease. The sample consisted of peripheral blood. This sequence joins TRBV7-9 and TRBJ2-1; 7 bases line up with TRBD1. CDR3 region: CASSPRQGLSYNEQFF. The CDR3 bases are TGTGCCAGCAGCCCGAGACAGGGCCTCTCCTACAATGAGCAGTTCTTC. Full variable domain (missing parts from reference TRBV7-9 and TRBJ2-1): DTGVSQNPRHKITKRGQNVTFRCDPISEHNRLYWYRQTLGQGPEFLTYFQNEAQLEKSRLLSDRFSAERPKGSFSTLEIQRTEQGDSAMYLCASSPRQGLSYNEQFFGPGTRLTVL.